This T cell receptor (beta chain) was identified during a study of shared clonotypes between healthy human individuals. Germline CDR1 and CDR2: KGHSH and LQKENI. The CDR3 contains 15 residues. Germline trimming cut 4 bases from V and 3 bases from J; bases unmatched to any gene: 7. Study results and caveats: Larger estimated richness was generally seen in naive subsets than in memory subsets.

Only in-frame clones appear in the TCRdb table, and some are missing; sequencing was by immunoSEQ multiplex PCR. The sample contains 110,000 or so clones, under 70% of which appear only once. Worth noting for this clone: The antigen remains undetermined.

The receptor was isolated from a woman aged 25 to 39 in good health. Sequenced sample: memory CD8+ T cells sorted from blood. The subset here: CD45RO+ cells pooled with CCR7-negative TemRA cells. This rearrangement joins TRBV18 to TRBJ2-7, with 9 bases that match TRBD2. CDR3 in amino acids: CASSLSSSGNYEQYF. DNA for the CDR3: TGTGCCAGCTCACTCAGCTCTAGCGGGAACTACGAGCAGTACTTC.